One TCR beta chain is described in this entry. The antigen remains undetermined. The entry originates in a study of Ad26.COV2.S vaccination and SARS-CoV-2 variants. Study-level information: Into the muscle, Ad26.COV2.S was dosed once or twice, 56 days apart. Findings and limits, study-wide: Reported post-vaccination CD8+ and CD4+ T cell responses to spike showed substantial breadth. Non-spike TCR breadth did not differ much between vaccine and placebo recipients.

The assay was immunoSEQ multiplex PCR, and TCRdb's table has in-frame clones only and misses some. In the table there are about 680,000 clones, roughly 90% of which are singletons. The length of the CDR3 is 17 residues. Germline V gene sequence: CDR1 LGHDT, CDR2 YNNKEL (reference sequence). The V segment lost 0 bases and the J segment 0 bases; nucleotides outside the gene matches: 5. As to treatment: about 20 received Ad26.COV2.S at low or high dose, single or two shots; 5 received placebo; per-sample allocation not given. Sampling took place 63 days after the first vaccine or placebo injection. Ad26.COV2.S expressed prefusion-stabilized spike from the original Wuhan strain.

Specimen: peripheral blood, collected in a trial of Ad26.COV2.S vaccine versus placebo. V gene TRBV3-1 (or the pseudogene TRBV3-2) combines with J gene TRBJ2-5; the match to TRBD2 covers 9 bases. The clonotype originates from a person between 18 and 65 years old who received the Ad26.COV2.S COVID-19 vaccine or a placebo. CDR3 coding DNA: TGTGCCAGCAGCCAAGAGTCTCTAGCGGGGAACCAAGAGACCCAGTACTTC. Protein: CASSQESLAGNQETQYF.